The 21 T cell receptor beta chains reported below all come from one sample, sequenced in a study of neurological immune-mediated disorders. TCRdb passed the 5' RACE reads through MiXCR, listing each CDR3 protein once. This table holds fewer than 25,000 distinct CDR3 sequences, less than 15% found once. Material: PBMCs. These receptors all stem from a woman in her fifties or sixties with HTLV-1-associated myelopathy (HAM/TSP).

This clonotype was seen at least ten times. The gene calls are TRBV24-1 and TRBJ2-7; no clear D. V lost 4 bases and J lost 0, with 6 bases in between. The germline gives CDR1 KGHDR, CDR2 SFDVKD. The CDR3 loop spans 13 amino acids. The CDR3 spells CATSDGYSYEQYF. The CDR3 coding sequence is TGTGCCACCAGTGACGGATACTCCTACGAGCAGTACTTC.

This clonotype was counted at least ten times. This chain links TRBV20-1 with TRBJ2-3, with TRBD1 matching 7 bases. Per germline, CDR1 DFQATT and CDR2 SNEGSKA (reference sequence). The ends lost 6 bases at V and 5 bases at J; junction bases unmatched: 8. This CDR3 has 13 amino acids. The CDR3: CSAPRQGQDTQYF. DNA of the CDR3: TGCAGTGCACCGAGACAGGGTCAAGATACGCAGTATTTT.

In its sample, this clonotype was seen many times. This chain uses TRBV7-2 with TRBJ1-5, with D perhaps TRBD1 (6 bases). This CDR3 region has 14 residues. Trimming removed 4 bases from V and 7 bases from J, with 14 bases in between. Germline loops: CDR1 SGHTA, CDR2 FQGNSA. Written as DNA, the CDR3 is TGTGCCAGCAGCTACCTAGGGGGGGAGCAGCCCCAGCATTTT. Protein: CASSYLGGEQPQHF.

The table lists this clonotype with many counts. J is TRBJ2-1 and V is TRBV5-1, with TRBD2 matching over 11 bases. CDR3 size: 15 residues. Per germline, CDR1 SGHRS and CDR2 YFSETQ. The trim removed 4 bases at V and 4 bases at J, leaving 4 bases unmatched. CDR3 sequence: CASSGGLAGYNEQFF. Written as DNA, the CDR3 is TGCGCCAGCAGCGGAGGACTAGCGGGTTACAATGAGCAGTTCTTC.

The rearrangement joins TRBV20-1 to TRBJ1-1; 10 bases match TRBD1. Trimming took 3 bases from V and 10 from J; bases not matched to a gene: 5. The CDR3 spans 12 residues. CDR1 and CDR2 from the germline V gene are DFQATT and SNEGSKA (reference sequence). The CDR3 bases are TGCAGTGCTAGGAGTGGGACAGGGGTAGCTTTCTTT. This codes for CSARSGTGVAFF.

This clonotype was seen ten or more times. In DNA form, the CDR3 reads TGTGCCATCCATCTGGGACAGGGGACCCATCAGCCCCAGCATTTT. It encodes CAIHLGQGTHQPQHF. The chain uses TRBV2 and TRBJ1-5; 10 positions match TRBD1. V dropped 10 bases and J dropped 5; count of bases not matched to a gene: 11. The germline V gene encodes CDR1 SNHLY and CDR2 FYNNEI. CDR3 length equals 15 residues. Complete variable domain (other parts from reference TRBV2 and TRBJ1-5): EPEVTQTPSHQVTQMGQEVILRCVPISNHLYFYWYRQILGQKVEFLVSFYNNEISEKSEIFDDQFSVERPDGSNFTLKIRSTKLEDSAMYFCAIHLGQGTHQPQHFGDGTRLSIL.

This clonotype was found many times. The chain couples TRBV10-3 to TRBJ1-5; 9 bases are shared with TRBD1. The CDR3 totals 14 residues. Germline V lookup: CDR1 ENHRY, CDR2 SYGVKD. V shed 6 bases and J 4 bases; nucleotides not matched to a gene: 4. The CDR3 spells CAISQDRGNQPQHF. The CDR3 DNA reads TGTGCCATCAGCCAAGACAGGGGGAATCAGCCCCAGCATTTT.

At least ten counts were recorded for this clonotype. The gene calls are TRBV5-1 and TRBJ1-3, with TRBD1 matching 9 bases. The CDR3 totals 14 residues. V shed 3 bases and J 2 bases; nucleotides not matched to a gene: 0. CDR1 SGHRS and CDR2 YFSETQ come from the germline V gene. The CDR3 reads CASSWDRAGNTIYF. Written as DNA, the CDR3 is TGCGCCAGCAGCTGGGACAGGGCTGGAAACACCATATATTTT.

The chain combines TRBV29-1 with TRBJ1-2; D is perhaps TRBD1 (5 bases). V shed 3 bases and J shed 0 bases, with 20 bases lying between them. Germline loops: CDR1 SQVTM, CDR2 ANQGSEA. This CDR3 is 17 amino acids long. The CDR3 spells CSVDEPRGRATNYGYTF. The CDR3 bases are TGCAGCGTTGATGAGCCCCGGGGCAGGGCAACTAACTATGGCTACACCTTC. Full variable domain (rest looked up from reference TRBV29-1 and TRBJ1-2): SAVISQKPSRDICQRGTSLTIQCQVDSQVTMMFWYRQQPGQSLTLIATANQGSEATYESGFVIDKFPISRPNLTFSTLTVSNMSPEDSSIYLCSVDEPRGRATNYGYTFGSGTRLTVV.

This clonotype was counted at least ten times. The chain recombines TRBV6-5 with TRBJ1-1, with 12 bases lining up with TRBD1. The J segment lost 4 bases and the V segment lost 7 bases, leaving 7 bases of the junction unmatched. Germline-derived CDR1 and CDR2 are MNHEY and SVGAGI. There are 15 residues in the CDR3. The CDR3 DNA reads TGTGCCAGCACCCCGGTGGGACAGGGGGCCACTGAAGCTTTCTTT. Amino acids: CASTPVGQGATEAFF.

In this sample, this clonotype turned up many times. The chain links TRBV12-3 or TRBV12-4 to TRBJ2-3; D unclear. The germline V and J ends were trimmed by 5 bases and 5 bases, with 20 bases remaining between them. This CDR3 is 16 amino acids long. The CDR3 region has the DNA TGTGCCAGCAGTGAACATCGCCGGACCGATGGAGATACGCAGTATTTT. As protein: CASSEHRRTDGDTQYF.

The chain carries TRBV29-1 and TRBJ1-1; 7 nucleotides match TRBD1. V lost 7 bases, J lost 4 bases, and 9 bases stayed unmatched. Per germline, CDR1 SQVTM and CDR2 ANQGSEA. This CDR3 region has 13 residues. The CDR3 spells CSATGELSTEAFF. In DNA form, the CDR3 reads TGCAGCGCCACAGGGGAATTGAGCACTGAAGCTTTCTTT. The whole variable domain, filled in from reference TRBV29-1 and TRBJ1-1, reads SAVISQKPSRDICQRGTSLTIQCQVDSQVTMMFWYRQQPGQSLTLIATANQGSEATYESGFVIDKFPISRPNLTFSTLTVSNMSPEDSSIYLCSATGELSTEAFFGQGTRLTVV.

The sample holds many counts of this clonotype. The V and J genes are TRBV12-3 or TRBV12-4 and TRBJ2-7; D remains ambiguous. The CDR3 loop spans 13 amino acids. V lost 5 bases and J 7 bases, leaving 15 bases between the germline ends. The CDR3 is CASSPAGPQEQYF. The CDR3 nucleotides are TGTGCCAGCAGTCCCGCCGGTCCGCAGGAGCAGTACTTC.

This clonotype was picked up many times. The J gene is TRBJ2-4, the V gene TRBV7-2, with TRBD2 identical over 12 bases. Unmatched junction bases numbered 11, after V lost 5 bases and J lost 3 bases. The CDR3 contains 18 residues. The V gene's germline CDR1 is SGHTA and CDR2 FQGNSA. CDR3 DNA: TGTGCCAGCAGCCCCCGTTCTAGCGGGGGGGCCGACAAAAACATTCAGTACTTC. This encodes CASSPRSSGGADKNIQYF.

This chain uses TRBV20-1 with TRBJ1-2; 7 positions match TRBD1. CDR3 length: 13 amino acids. Unmatched junction bases numbered 13, after V lost 7 bases and J lost 8 bases. Per the germline V gene, CDR1 is DFQATT and CDR2 is SNEGSKA (reference sequence). The CDR3: CSVSLRQGKGYTF. The CDR3 DNA reads TGCAGTGTTAGCCTCAGACAGGGAAAAGGCTACACCTTC.

Many counts were recorded for this clonotype. The gene calls are TRBV27 and TRBJ2-1; D is possibly TRBD2 (6 bases). Germline V gene lookup returns CDR1 MNHEY and CDR2 SMNVEV (reference sequence). The CDR3 sequence is 15 residues long. V was pared by 6 bases and J by 0 bases, with 12 bases between. This chain's CDR3 is CASSPSASSYNEQFF. CDR3 nucleotides: TGTGCCAGCAGCCCTAGCGCCAGCTCCTACAATGAGCAGTTCTTC.

The chain has TRBV10-3 and TRBJ1-2; D is perhaps TRBD1 (6 bases). CDR1 and CDR2 (germline): ENHRY, SYGVKD. The CDR3 runs to 15 residues. V lost 2 bases and J lost 6, with 16 bases in between. CDR3 bases: TGTGCCATCAGTGAGACCACAGGGAAGGTTGATGGCTACACCTTC. Translated: CAISETTGKVDGYTF.

This clonotype showed up just a few times. This chain uses TRBV29-1 with TRBJ2-3; D is unclear. The CDR3 has 14 amino acids. CDR1 and CDR2 from the germline V gene are SQVTM and ANQGSEA. Trimming removed 2 bases from V and 0 bases from J, with 9 bases in between. CDR3 nucleotides: TGCAGCGTTGAATTAATCATTAGCACAGATACGCAGTATTTT. This translates into CSVELIISTDTQYF.

This clonotype occurred a few times. The chain combines TRBV19 with TRBJ2-1; TRBD1 matches 9 bases. The V gene end was trimmed by 1 base and the J gene end by 6 bases; junction bases not matched to a gene: 7. Germline V gene lookup returns CDR1 LNHDA and CDR2 SQIVND (reference sequence). The length of the CDR3 is 16 residues. CDR3 in amino acids: CASSIGPLQGANEQFF. Here the CDR3 DNA reads TGTGCCAGTAGTATAGGGCCCCTACAGGGGGCCAATGAGCAGTTCTTC.

The table lists this clonotype with many counts. J is TRBJ1-4 and V is TRBV5-1, with 7 bases matching TRBD1. The ends lost 4 bases at V and 8 bases at J; junction bases unmatched: 8. The V gene's germline CDR1 is SGHRS and CDR2 YFSETQ. The length of the CDR3 is 14 residues. The CDR3 protein is CASSIDRDVEKLFF. The CDR3 region has the DNA TGCGCCAGCAGCATCGACAGGGACGTCGAAAAACTGTTTTTT.

This clonotype was seen ten or more times. In DNA, the CDR3 is TGTGCCAGCAGTGAGAGGGTCCTCTCTGGAAACACCATATATTTT. Translated: CASSERVLSGNTIYF. This chain links TRBV6-1 with TRBJ1-3; D call uncertain. The V end lost 3 bases, the J end lost 0 bases, and 9 bases lay between the germline ends. The germline gives CDR1 MNHNS, CDR2 SASEGT. The CDR3 runs 15 residues.